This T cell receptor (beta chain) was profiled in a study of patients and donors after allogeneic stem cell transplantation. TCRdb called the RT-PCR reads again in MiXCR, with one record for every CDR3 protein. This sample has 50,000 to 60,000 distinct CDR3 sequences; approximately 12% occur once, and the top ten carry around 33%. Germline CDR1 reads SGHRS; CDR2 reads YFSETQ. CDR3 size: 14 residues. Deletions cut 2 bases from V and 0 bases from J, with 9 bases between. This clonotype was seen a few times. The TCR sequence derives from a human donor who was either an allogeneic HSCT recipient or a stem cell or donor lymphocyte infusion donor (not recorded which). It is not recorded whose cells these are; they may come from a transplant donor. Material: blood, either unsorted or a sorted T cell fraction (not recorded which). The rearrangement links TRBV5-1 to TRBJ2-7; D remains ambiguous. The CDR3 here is CASSFQIGSYEQYF. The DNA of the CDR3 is TGCGCCAGCAGCTTTCAAATAGGCTCCTACGAGCAGTACTTC. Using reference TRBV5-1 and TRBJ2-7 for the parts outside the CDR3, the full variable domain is KAGVTQTPRYLIKTRGQQVTLSCSPISGHRSVSWYQQTPGQGLQFLFEYFSETQRNKGNFPGRFSGRQFSNSRSEMNVSTLELGDSALYLCASSFQIGSYEQYFGPGTRLTVT.